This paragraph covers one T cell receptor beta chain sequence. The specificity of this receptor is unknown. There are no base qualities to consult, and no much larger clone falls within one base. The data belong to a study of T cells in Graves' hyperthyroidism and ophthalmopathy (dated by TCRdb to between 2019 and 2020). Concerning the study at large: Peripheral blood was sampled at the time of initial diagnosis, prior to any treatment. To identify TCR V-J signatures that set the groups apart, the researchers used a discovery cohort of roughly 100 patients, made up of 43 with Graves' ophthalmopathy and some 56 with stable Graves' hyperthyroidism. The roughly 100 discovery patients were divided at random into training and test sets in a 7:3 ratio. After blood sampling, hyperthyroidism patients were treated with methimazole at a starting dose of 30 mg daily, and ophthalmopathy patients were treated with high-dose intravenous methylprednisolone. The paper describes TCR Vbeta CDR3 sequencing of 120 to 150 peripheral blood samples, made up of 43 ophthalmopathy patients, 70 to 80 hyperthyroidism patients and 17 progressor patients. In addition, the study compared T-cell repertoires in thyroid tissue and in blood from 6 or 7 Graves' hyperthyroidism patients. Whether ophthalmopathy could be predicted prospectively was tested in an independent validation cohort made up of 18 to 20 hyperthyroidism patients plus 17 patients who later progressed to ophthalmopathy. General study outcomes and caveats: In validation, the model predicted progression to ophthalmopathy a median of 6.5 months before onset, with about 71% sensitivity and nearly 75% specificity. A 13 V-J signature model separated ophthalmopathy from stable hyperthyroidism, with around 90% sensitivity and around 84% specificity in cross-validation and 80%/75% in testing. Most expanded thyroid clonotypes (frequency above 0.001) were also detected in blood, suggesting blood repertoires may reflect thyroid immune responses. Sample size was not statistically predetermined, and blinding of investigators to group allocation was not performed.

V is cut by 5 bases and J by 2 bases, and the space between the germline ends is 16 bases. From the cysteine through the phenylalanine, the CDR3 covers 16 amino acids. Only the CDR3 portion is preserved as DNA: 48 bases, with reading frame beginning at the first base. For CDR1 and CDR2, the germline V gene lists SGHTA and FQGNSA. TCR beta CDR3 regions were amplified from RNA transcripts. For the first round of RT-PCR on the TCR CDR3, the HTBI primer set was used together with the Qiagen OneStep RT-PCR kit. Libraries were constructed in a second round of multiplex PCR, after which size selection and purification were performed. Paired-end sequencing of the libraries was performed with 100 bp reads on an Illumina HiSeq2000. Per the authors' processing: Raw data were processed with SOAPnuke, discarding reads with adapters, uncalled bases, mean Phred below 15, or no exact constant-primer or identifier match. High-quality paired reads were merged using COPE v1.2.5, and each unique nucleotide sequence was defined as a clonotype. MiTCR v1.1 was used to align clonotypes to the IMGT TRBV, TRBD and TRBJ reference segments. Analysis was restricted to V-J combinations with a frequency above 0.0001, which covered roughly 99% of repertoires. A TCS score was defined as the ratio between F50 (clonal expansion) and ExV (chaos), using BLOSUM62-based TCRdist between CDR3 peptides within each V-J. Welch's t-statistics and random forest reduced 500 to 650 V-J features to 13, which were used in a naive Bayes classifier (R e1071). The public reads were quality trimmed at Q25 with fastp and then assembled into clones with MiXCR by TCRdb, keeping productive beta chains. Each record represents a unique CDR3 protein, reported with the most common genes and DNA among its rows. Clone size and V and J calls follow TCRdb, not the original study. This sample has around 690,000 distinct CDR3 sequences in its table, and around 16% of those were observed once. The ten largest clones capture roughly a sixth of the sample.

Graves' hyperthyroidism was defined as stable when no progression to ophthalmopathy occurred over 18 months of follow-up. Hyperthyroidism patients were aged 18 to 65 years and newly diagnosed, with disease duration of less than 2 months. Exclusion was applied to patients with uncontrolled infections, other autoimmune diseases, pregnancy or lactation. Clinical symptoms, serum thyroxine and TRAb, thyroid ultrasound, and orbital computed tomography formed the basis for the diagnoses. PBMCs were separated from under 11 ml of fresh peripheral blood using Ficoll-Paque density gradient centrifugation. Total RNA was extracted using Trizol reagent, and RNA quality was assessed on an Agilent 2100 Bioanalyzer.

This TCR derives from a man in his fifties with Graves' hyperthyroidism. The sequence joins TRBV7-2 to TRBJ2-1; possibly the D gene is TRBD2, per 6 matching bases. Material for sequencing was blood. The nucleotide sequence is TGTGCCAGCAGCCTCCTTAGCGGATTCCCCTACAATGAGCAGTTCTTC. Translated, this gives CASSLLSGFPYNEQFF.